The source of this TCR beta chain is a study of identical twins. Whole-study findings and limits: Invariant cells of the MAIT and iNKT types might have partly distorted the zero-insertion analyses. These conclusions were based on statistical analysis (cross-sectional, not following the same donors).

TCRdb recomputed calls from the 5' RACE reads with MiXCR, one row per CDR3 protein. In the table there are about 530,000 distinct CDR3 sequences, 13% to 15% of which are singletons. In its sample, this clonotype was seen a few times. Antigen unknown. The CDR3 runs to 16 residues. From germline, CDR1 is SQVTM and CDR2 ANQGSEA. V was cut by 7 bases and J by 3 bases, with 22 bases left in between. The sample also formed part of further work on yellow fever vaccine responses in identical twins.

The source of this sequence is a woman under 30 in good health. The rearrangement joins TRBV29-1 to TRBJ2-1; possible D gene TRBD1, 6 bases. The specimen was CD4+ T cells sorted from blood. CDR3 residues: CSACTTGTRIYNEQFF. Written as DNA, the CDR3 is TGCAGCGCCTGTACCACCGGGACACGAATCTACAATGAGCAGTTCTTC.